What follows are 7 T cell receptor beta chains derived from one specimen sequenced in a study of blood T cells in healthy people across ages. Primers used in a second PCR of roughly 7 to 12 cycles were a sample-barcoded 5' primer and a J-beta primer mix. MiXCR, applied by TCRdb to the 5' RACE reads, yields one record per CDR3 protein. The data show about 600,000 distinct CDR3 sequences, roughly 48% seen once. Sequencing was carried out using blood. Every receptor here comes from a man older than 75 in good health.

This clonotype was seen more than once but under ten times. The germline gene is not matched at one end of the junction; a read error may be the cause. The CDR3 DNA is TGCAGTGCTAGAGTCGCGACAGGGAATGCAAAACTGTTTTTT. This sequence encodes CSARVATGNAKLFF. The V and J genes are TRBV20-1 and TRBJ1-4; TRBD1 matches 7 bases. The CDR3 is 14 residues long. CDR1 and CDR2 from the germline V gene are DFQATT and SNEGSKA (reference sequence).

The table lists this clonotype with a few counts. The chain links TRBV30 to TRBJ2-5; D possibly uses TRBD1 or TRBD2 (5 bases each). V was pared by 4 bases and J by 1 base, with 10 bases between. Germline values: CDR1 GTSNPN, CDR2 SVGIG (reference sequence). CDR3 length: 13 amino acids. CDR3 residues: CAWNSGTQETQYF. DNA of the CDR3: TGTGCCTGGAATTCAGGGACCCAAGAGACCCAGTACTTC. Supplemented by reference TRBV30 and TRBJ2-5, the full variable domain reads SQTIHQWPATLVQPVGSPLSLECTVEGTSNPNLYWYRQAAGRGLQLLFYSVGIGQISSEVPQNLSASRPQDRQFILSSKKLLLSDSGFYLCAWNSGTQETQYFGPGTRLLVL.

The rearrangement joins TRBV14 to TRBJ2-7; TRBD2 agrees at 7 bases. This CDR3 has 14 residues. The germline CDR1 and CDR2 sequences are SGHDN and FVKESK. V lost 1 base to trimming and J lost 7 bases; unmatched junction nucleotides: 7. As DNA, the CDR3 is TGTGCCAGCAGCCAAGCCGGACTAGTTTGGGAGCAGTACTTC. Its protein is CASSQAGLVWEQYF.

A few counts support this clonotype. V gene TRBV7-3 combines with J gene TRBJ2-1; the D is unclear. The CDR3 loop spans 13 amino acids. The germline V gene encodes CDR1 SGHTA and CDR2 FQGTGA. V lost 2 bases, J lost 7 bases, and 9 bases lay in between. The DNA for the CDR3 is TGTGCCAGCAGCTTAGCACCGCAGAATGAGCAGTTCTTC. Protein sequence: CASSLAPQNEQFF.

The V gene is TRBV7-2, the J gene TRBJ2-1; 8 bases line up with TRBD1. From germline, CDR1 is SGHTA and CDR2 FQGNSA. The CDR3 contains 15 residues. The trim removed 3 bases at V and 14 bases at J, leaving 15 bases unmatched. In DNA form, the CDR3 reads TGTGCCAGCAGCTTTATGACAGGGGATAGATCGATTAAGTTCTTC. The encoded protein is CASSFMTGDRSIKFF.

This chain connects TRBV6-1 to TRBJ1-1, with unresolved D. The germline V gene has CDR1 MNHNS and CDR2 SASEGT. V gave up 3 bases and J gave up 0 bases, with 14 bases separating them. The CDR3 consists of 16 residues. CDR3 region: CASSETGPIMNTEAFF. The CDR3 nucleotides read TGTGCCAGCAGTGAGACCGGTCCTATAATGAACACTGAAGCTTTCTTT.

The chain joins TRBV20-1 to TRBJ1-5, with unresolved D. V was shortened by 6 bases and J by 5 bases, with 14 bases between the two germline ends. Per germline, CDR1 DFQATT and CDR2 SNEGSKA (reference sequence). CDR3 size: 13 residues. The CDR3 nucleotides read TGCAGTGCACCCACCAACCCGTATCAGCCCCAGCATTTT. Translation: CSAPTNPYQPQHF.